One TCR beta chain is described in this entry. Its cognate antigen is unknown. Donors each provided around 9 milliliters of peripheral blood. This sample is part of a study of blood T cells in healthy people across ages. General observations from the study: It was not possible, with unsorted PBMCs, to conclusively compare naive and antigen-experienced cells.

The CDR3 contains 16 residues. CDR1 and CDR2 from the germline V gene are KGHSH and LQKENI. V lost 1 base to trimming and J lost 4 bases, with 16 bases between them. It was with a sample-barcoded 5' primer and a J-beta primer mix that a second PCR of about 7 to 12 cycles was run. Each CDR3 protein gets one entry after TCRdb re-called the 5' RACE reads with MiXCR. Counted here are almost 550,000 distinct CDR3 sequences, approximately 25% occurring once; the ten biggest clones make up just under 9%. These data also featured in a second study, about T cells of mothers and their children. That paper states: Sequencing returned over 9 million TCR beta CDR3 reads per mother and 2.5 million to 3 million per child. A slight, non-significant increase in overlap was found for related mother-child pairs relative to unrelated pairs.

This rearrangement joins TRBV18 to TRBJ1-1; tentatively, D is TRBD1 (6 bases). Sequenced input: blood. This TCR came from a boy between 5 and 17 years old in good health. The CDR3 bases are TGTGCCAGCTCACCACGAGAACAGGGATTTGGCACTGAAGCTTTCTTT. This translates into CASSPREQGFGTEAFF.